This entry features one T cell receptor beta chain sequence. The antigen is unknown. This record comes from a study of beta chain features in type 1 diabetes. For the study at large: All samples combined gave 95 million to 130 million sorted cells for examination.

Since all of the isolated RNA was reverse transcribed, expressed TCRB transcripts were what got sequenced. Samples of naive, central memory and regulatory T cells yielded a mean of around 3.5 million reads. Clones were read by immunoSEQ multiplex PCR, and TCRdb kept only the in-frame ones, dropping some. The repertoire holds some 370,000 clones, with 9.5% to 10% as singletons. General observations from the study: Whether TCRB rearrangement is influenced by HLA type went unresolved here. Shorter TCRB CDR3s, moderately but significantly so, marked every one of the four CD4+ subsets in Type 1 diabetes patients.

The CDR3 loop spans 12 amino acids. CDR1 SQVTM and CDR2 ANQGSEA come from the germline V gene. V was shortened by 4 bases and J by 8 bases, with 11 bases between the two germline ends. Sequencing was performed on central memory CD4+ T cells from blood. The chain has TRBV29-1 and TRBJ2-2; no firm D call. This receptor was taken from a man younger than 40 with type 1 diabetes. CDR3 DNA: TGCAGCGTTGGGCAGGACGGGGGGGAGCTGTTTTTT. Amino acid sequence: CSVGQDGGELFF.